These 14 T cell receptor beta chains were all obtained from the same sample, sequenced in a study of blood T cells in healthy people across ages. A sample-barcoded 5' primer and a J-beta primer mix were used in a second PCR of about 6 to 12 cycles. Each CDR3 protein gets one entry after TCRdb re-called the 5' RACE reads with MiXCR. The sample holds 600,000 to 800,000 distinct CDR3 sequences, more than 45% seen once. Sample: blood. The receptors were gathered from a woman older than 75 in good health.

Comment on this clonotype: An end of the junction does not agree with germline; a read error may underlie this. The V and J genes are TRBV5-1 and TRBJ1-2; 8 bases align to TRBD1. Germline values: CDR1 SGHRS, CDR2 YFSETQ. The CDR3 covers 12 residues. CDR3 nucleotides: TGCGCCGGCAGCGTAGACAGGGGCGGCTACACCTTC. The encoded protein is CAGSVDRGGYTF.

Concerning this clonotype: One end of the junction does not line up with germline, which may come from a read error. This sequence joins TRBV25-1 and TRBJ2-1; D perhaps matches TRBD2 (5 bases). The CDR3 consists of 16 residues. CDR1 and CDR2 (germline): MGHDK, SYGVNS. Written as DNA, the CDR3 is TGTGCCAGCAGTGAGGCAGCGGCGACGACATCGGATGAGCTGTTCTTC. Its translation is CASSEAAATTSDELFF.

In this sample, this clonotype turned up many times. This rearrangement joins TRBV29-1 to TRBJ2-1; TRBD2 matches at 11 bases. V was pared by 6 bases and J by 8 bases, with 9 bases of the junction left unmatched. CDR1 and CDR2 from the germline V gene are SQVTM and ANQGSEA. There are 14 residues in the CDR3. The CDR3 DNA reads TGCAGCGTGAGCCTAGCGGGAGGTGGGGATGAGCAGTTCTTC. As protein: CSVSLAGGGDEQFF.

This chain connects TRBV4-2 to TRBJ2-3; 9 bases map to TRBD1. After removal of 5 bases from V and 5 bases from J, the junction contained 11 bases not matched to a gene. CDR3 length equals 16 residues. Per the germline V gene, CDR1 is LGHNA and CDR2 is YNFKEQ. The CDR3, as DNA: TGTGCCAGCAGCGAACGGACAGGGGCACTCGGAGATACGCAGTATTTT. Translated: CASSERTGALGDTQYF.

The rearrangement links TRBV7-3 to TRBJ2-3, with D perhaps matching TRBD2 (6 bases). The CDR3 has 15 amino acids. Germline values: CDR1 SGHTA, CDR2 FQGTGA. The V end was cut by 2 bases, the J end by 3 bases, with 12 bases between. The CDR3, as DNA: TGTGCCAGCAGCTTAGAGGGAGGCAAGACAGATACGCAGTATTTT. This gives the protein CASSLEGGKTDTQYF.

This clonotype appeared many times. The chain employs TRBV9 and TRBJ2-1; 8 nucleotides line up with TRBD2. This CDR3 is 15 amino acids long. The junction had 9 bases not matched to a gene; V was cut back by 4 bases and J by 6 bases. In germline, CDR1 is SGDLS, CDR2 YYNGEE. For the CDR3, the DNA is TGTGCCAGCAGCCGCGGGAGGATGATTGCCAATGAGCAGTTCTTC. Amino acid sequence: CASSRGRMIANEQFF.

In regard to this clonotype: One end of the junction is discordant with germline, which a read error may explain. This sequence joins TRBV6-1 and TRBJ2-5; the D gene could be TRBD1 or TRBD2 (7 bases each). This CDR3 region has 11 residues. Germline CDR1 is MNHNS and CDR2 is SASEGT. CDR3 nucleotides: TGTGCCGGCAGGGGGGGGATCGACCAGTACTTC. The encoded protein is CAGRGGIDQYF.

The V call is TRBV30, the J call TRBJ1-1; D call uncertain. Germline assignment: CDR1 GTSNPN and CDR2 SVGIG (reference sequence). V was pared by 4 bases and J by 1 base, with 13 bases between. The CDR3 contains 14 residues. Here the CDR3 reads CAWNVEGRNTEAFF. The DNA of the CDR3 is TGTGCCTGGAATGTTGAGGGCAGGAACACTGAAGCTTTCTTT.

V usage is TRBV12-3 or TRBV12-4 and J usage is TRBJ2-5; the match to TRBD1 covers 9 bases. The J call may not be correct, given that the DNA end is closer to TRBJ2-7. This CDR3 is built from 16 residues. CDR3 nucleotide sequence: TGTGCCAGCAGTCTGCAATCTCCGGGACAGGGCTACGAGCAGTACTTC. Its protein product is CASSLQSPGQGYEQYF.

The CDR3 spells CASSFVIAGGPGEQFF. In DNA, the CDR3 is TGTGCCAGCAGTTTTGTCATTGCGGGAGGGCCAGGGGAGCAGTTCTTC. J is TRBJ2-1 and V is TRBV12-3 or TRBV12-4; 9 bases are a match to TRBD2. This CDR3 has 16 residues. The V and J ends lost 3 bases and 10 bases, in that order; junction bases with no gene match: 13.

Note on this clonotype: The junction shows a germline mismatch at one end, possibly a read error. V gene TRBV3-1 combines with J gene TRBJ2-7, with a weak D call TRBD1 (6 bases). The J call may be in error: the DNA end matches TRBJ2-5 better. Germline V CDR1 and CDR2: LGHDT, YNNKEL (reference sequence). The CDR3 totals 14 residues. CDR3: CASSVRDTQGTQYF. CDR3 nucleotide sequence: TGTGCCAGCAGCGTCCGGGACACCCAAGGGACCCAGTACTTC.

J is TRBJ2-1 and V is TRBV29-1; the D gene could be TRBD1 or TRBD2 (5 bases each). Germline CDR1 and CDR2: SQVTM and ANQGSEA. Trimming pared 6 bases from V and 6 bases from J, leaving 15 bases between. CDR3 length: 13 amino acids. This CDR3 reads CSVGDQEFNEQFF. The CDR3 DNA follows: TGCAGCGTCGGGGACCAGGAATTCAATGAGCAGTTCTTC.

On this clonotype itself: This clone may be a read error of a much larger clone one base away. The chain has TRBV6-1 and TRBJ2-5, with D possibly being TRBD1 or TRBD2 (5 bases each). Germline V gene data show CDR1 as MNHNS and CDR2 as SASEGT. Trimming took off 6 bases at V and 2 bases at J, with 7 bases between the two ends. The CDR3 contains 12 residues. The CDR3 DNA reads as TGTGCCAGCAGGTGGGGGCAAGAGACCCAGTACTTC. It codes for CASRWGQETQYF.

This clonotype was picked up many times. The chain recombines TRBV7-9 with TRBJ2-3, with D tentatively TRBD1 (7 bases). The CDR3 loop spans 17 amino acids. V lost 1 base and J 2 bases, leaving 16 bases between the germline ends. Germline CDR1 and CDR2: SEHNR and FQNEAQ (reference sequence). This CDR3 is CASSLDRQGGTTDTQYF. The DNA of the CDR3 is TGTGCCAGCAGCTTAGACCGACAGGGAGGTACCACAGATACGCAGTATTTT.